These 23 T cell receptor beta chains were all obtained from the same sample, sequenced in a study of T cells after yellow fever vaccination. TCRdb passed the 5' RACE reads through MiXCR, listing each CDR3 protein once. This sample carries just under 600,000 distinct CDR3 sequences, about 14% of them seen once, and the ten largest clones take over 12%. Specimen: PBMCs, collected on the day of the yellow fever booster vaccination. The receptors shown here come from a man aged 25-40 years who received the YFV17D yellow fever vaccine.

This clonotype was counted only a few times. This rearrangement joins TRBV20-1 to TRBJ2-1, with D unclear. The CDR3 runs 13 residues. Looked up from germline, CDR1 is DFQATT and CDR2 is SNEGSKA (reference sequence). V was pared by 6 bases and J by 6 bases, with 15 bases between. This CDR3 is CSASSARSNEQFF. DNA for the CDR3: TGCAGTGCCTCAAGTGCGAGGTCCAATGAGCAGTTCTTC.

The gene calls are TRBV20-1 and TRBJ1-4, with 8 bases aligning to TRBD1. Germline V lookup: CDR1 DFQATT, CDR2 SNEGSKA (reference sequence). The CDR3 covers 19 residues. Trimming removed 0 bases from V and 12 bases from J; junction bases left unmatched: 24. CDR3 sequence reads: CSARDPRLGPRTGKVQLFF. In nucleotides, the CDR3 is TGCAGTGCTAGAGATCCCCGATTGGGACCCCGGACAGGGAAGGTTCAACTGTTTTTT.

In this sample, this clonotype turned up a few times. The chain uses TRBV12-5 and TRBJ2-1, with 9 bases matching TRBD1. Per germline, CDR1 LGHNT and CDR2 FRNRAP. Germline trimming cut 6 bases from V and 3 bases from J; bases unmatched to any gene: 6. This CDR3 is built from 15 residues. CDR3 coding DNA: TGTGCTAGTGGGACCGGGACAGGGAGCTACAATGAGCAGTTCTTC. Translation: CASGTGTGSYNEQFF. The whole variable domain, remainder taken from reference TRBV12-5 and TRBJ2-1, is DARVTQTPRHKVTEMGQEVTMRCQPILGHNTVFWYRQTMMQGLELLAYFRNRAPLDDSGMPKDRFSAEMPDATLATLKIQPSEPRDSAVYFCASGTGTGSYNEQFFGPGTRLTVL.

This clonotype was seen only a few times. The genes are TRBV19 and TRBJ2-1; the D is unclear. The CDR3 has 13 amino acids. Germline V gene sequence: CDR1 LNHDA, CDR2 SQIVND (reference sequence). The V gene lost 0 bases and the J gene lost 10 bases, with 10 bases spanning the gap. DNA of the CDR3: TGTGCCAGTAGTATAGAACTGGTGCAGGAGCAGTTCTTC. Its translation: CASSIELVQEQFF.

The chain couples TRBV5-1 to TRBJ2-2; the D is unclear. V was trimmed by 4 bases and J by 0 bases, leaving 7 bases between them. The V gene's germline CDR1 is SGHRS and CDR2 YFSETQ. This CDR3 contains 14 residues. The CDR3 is CASSQEPNTGELFF. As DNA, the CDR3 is TGCGCCAGCAGCCAAGAGCCGAACACCGGGGAGCTGTTTTTT.

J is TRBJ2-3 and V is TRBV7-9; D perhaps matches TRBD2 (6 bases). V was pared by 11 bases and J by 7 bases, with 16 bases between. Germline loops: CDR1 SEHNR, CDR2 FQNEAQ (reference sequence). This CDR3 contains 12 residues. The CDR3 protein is CAGHGGPNTQYF. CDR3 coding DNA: TGTGCCGGACACGGGGGACCAAATACGCAGTATTTT.

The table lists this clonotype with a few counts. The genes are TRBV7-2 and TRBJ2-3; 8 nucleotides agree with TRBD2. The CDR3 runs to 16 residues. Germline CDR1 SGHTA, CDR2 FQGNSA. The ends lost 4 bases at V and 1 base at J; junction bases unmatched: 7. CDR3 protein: CASSSPPGLGTDTQYF. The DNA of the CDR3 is TGTGCCAGCAGCTCCCCCCCGGGACTAGGCACAGATACGCAGTATTTT.

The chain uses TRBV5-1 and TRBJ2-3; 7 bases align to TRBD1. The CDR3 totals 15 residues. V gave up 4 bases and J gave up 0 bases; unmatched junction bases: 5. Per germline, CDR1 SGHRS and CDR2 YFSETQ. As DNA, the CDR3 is TGCGCCAGCAGCCCGACAGGGCAGAGCACAGATACGCAGTATTTT. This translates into CASSPTGQSTDTQYF. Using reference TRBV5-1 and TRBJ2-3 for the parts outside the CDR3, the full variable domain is KAGVTQTPRYLIKTRGQQVTLSCSPISGHRSVSWYQQTPGQGLQFLFEYFSETQRNKGNFPGRFSGRQFSNSRSEMNVSTLELGDSALYLCASSPTGQSTDTQYFGPGTRLTVL.

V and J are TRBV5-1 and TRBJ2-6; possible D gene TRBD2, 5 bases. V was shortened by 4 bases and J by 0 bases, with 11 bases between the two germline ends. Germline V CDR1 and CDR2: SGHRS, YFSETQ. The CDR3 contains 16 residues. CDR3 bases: TGCGCCAGCAGCAGCCTAGCTAGCTCTGGGGCCAACGTCCTGACTTTC. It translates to CASSSLASSGANVLTF.

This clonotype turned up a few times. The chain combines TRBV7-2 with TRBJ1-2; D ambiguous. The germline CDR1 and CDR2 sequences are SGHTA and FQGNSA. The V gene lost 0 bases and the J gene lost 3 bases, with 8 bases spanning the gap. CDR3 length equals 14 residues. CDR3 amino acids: CASSLAGTHYGYTF. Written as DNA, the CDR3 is TGTGCCAGCAGCTTAGCGGGCACACACTATGGCTACACCTTC.

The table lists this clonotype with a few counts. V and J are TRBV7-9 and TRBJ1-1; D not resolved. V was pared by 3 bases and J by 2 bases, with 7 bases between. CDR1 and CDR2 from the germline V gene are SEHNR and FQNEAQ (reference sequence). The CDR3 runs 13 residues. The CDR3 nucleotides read TGTGCCAGCAGCTTGGGAACTAACACTGAAGCTTTCTTT. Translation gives CASSLGTNTEAFF.

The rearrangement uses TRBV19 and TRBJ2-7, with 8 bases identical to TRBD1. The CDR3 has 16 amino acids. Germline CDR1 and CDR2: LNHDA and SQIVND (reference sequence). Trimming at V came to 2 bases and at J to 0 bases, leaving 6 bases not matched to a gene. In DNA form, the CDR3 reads TGTGCCAGTAGTATAAGATCCGGGACAGGCTCCTACGAGCAGTACTTC. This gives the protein CASSIRSGTGSYEQYF.

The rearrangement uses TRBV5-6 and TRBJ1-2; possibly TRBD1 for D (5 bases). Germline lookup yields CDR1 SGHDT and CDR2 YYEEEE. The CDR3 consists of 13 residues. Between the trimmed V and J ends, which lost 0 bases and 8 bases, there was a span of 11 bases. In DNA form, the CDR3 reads TGTGCCAGCAGCTTGGAACAGGTTAGAGGCTACACCTTC. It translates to CASSLEQVRGYTF. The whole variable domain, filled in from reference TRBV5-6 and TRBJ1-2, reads DAGVTQSPTHLIKTRGQQVTLRCSPKSGHDTVSWYQQALGQGPQFIFQYYEEEERQRGNFPDRFSGHQFPNYSSELNVNALLLGDSALYLCASSLEQVRGYTFGSGTRLTVV.

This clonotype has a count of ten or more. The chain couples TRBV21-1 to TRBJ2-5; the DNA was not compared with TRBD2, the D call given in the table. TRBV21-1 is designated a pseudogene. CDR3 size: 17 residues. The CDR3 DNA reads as TGTGCCAGCAGCAAAGCGCTTAGTAGCCTGAGGGATTGGACCCAGTACTTC. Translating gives CASSKALSSLRDWTQYF.

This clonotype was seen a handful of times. The DNA of the CDR3 is TGTGCCAGCAGCCAAGATATTAGTGCTTCACCCCTCCACTTT. This sequence encodes CASSQDISASPLHF. J is TRBJ1-6 and V is TRBV3-1; D is uncertain. V dropped 0 bases and J dropped 9 bases, with 9 bases sitting between them. Germline V gives CDR1 LGHDT, CDR2 YNNKEL (reference sequence). CDR3 length equals 14 residues.

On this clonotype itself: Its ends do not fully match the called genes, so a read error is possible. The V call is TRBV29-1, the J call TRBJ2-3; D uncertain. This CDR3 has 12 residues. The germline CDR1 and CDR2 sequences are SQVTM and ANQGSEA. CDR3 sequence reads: CSVARRTDTQNF. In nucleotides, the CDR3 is TGCAGCGTCGCACGCCGCACAGATACGCAGAATTTT.

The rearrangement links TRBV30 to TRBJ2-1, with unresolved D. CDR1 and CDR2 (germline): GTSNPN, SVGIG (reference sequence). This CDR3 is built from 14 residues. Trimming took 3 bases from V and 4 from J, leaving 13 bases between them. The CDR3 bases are TGTGCCTGGAGAGCATCAGACGGATACAATGAGCAGTTCTTC. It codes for CAWRASDGYNEQFF.

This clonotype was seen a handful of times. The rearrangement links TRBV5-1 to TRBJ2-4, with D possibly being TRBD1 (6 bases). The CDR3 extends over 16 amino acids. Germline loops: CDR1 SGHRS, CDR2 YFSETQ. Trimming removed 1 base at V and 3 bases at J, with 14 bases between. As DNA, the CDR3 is TGCGCCAGCAGCTTGACAGGGTCCGGTGGCAAAAACATTCAGTACTTC. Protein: CASSLTGSGGKNIQYF.

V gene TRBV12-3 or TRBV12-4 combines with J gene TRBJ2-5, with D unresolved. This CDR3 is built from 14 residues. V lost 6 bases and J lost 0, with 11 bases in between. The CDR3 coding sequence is TGTGCCAGCAGGTTGCAGCCTAACCAAGAGACCCAGTACTTC. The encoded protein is CASRLQPNQETQYF.

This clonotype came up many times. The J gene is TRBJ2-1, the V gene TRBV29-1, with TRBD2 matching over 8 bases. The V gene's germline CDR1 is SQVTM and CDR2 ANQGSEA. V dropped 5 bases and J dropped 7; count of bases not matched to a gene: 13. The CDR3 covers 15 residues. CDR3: CSVSAALVAGNEQFF. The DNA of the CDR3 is TGCAGCGTTTCCGCTGCTTTGGTAGCGGGGAATGAGCAGTTCTTC.

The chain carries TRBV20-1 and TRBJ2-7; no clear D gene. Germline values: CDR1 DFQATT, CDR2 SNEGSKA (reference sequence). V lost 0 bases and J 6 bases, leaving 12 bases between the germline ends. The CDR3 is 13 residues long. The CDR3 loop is CSAREGQPVEQYF. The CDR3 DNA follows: TGCAGTGCTAGAGAAGGGCAGCCGGTCGAGCAGTACTTC.

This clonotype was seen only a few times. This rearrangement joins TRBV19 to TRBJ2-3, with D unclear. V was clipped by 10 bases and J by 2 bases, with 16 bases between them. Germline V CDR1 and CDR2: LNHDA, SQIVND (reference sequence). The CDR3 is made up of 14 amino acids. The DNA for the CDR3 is TGTGCCACCCAGTTCCGGAGCCTCACAGATACGCAGTATTTT. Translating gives CATQFRSLTDTQYF.

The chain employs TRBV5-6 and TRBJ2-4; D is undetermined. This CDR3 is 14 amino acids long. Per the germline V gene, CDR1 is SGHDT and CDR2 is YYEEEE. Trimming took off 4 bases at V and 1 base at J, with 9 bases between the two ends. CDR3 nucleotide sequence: TGTGCCAGCAGCCCCCCCAGTGCCAAAAACATTCAGTACTTC. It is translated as CASSPPSAKNIQYF.